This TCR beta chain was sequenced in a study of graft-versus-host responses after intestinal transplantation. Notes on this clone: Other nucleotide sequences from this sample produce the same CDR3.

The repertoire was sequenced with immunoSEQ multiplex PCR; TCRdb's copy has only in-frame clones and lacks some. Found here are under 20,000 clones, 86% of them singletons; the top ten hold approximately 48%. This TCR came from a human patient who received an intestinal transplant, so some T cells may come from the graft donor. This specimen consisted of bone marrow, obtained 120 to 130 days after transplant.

CDR3 in amino acids: CASSLSGTSGPYEQYF. CDR3 DNA: TGTGCCAGCAGCCTCTCCGGGACCAGCGGACCCTACGAGCAGTACTTC. The chain combines TRBV4-2 with TRBJ2-7; D could derive from TRBD1 or TRBD2 (5 bases each). V was pared by 4 bases and J by 2 bases, with 18 bases between. The CDR3 is 16 residues long. Germline CDR1 is LGHNA and CDR2 is YNFKEQ.